A single sample is the source of the 2 T cell receptor beta chains below, sequenced in a study of molecular identifiers for immune sequencing clone quantification. TCRdb re-derived calls from the PCR reads in MiXCR, one entry per CDR3 protein. The repertoire holds about 640,000 distinct CDR3 sequences, with 15% to 20% as singletons. Sequencing was performed on naive CD8+ T cells from blood, with Jurkat cell RNA spiked in. Sample subset: FACS-sorted CD8+CD4-CCR7+CD45RA+ naive T cells. Receptors were obtained from a human donor in good health. Some libraries in this study had Jurkat cell RNA spiked in.

This clonotype was observed at least ten times. This chain links TRBV9 with TRBJ1-4, with 7 bases matching TRBD1. The junction had 3 bases not matched to a gene; V was cut back by 4 bases and J by 0 bases. This CDR3 has 15 amino acids. Germline V CDR1 and CDR2: SGDLS, YYNGEE. The CDR3 DNA reads as TGTGCCAGCAGCTTTACAGGGGCAACTAATGAAAAACTGTTTTTT. Its translation: CASSFTGATNEKLFF.

Ten or more counts support this clonotype. Written as DNA, the CDR3 is TGTGCCAGCAGCTTGGGGACCGGCTATAGCAATCAGCCCCAGCATTTT. This gives the protein CASSLGTGYSNQPQHF. V and J are TRBV11-2 and TRBJ1-5, with D perhaps TRBD1 (5 bases). The V and J ends lost 3 bases and 0 bases respectively, with 12 bases between them. CDR3 length: 16 amino acids. CDR1 and CDR2 (germline): SGHAT, FQNNGV.